This is a list of T cell receptor beta chains from one sample in a study of blood T cell repertoires in COVID-19. Libraries were prepared by immunoSEQ multiplex PCR; TCRdb keeps only in-frame clonotypes and omits some of them. This sample yields around 100,000 clones, of which roughly 90% are seen a single time; 3.5% belongs to the top ten. Sequencing input: peripheral blood. These receptors all stem from an older woman with acute or convalescent COVID-19. Both conserved end residues are part of each CDR3. D genes are given only for firm matches. Size is omitted from some rows. Given values are once, few, many or a class for expanded clones.

v_call: TRBV10-1; d_call: .; clone_size: .; j_call: TRBJ1-5; cdr3_aa: CASSGGPNQPQHF; cdr3_nt: TGCGCCAGCAGTGGGGGCCCTAATCAGCCCCAGCATTTT
v_call: TRBV10-1; d_call: .; clone_size: .; j_call: TRBJ1-6; cdr3_aa: CASRDSMNSPLHF; cdr3_nt: TGCGCCAGCAGAGATAGCATGAATTCACCCCTCCACTTT
v_call: TRBV16; d_call: .; clone_size: .; j_call: TRBJ1-3; cdr3_aa: CASSQSTAGNTIYF; cdr3_nt: TGTGCCAGCAGCCAGTCCACAGCCGGAAACACCATATATTTT
v_call: TRBV5-1; d_call: .; clone_size: .; j_call: TRBJ2-1; cdr3_aa: CASSLPLGTHNEQFF; cdr3_nt: TGCGCCAGCAGCTTACCTCTCGGGACACACAATGAGCAGTTCTTC
v_call: TRBV19; d_call: .; clone_size: .; j_call: TRBJ1-5; cdr3_aa: CASSIIDQPQHF; cdr3_nt: TGTGCCAGTAGTATTATTGATCAGCCCCAGCATTTT
v_call: TRBV12-3/TRBV12-4; d_call: .; clone_size: .; j_call: TRBJ1-1; cdr3_aa: CASSSGDGLNAFF; cdr3_nt: TGTGCCAGTTCTTCAGGGGACGGGCTAAATGCTTTCTTT
v_call: TRBV19; d_call: TRBD1; clone_size: .; j_call: TRBJ2-1; cdr3_aa: CASSPYRGLSYNEQFF; cdr3_nt: TGTGCCAGTAGTCCCTACAGGGGGCTATCCTACAATGAGCAGTTCTTC
v_call: TRBV5-1; d_call: TRBD2; clone_size: .; j_call: TRBJ2-1; cdr3_aa: CASSLAAGGSYNEQFF; cdr3_nt: TGCGCCAGCAGCTTGGCAGCGGGAGGGTCCTACAATGAGCAGTTCTTC
v_call: TRBV5-1; d_call: .; clone_size: .; j_call: TRBJ2-1; cdr3_aa: CASSLTGLSYNEQFF; cdr3_nt: TGCGCCAGCAGCTTGACAGGGCTCTCCTACAATGAGCAGTTCTTC
v_call: TRBV19; d_call: TRBD2; clone_size: .; j_call: TRBJ2-1; cdr3_aa: CASSMWMGGIRDEQFF; cdr3_nt: TGTGCCAGTAGTATGTGGATGGGGGGGATCCGCGATGAGCAGTTCTTC
v_call: TRBV12-3/TRBV12-4; d_call: TRBD1; clone_size: .; j_call: TRBJ1-2; cdr3_aa: CASTGGYGYTF; cdr3_nt: TGTGCCAGTACAGGGGGCTATGGCTACACCTTC
v_call: TRBV27; d_call: .; clone_size: .; j_call: TRBJ2-5; cdr3_aa: CASSFNEGGTRDF; cdr3_nt: TGTGCCAGCAGTTTTAATGAGGGGGGGACAAGAGACTTC
v_call: TRBV6-5; d_call: TRBD1; clone_size: .; j_call: TRBJ1-3; cdr3_aa: CASSPTGGVVSIYF; cdr3_nt: TGTGCCAGCAGCCCGACAGGGGGAGTGGTATCCATATATTTT
v_call: TRBV6-5; d_call: .; clone_size: .; j_call: TRBJ1-1; cdr3_aa: CASSYSGEGGIF; cdr3_nt: TGTGCCAGCAGTTACTCGGGGGAGGGGGGGATCTTT
v_call: TRBV9; d_call: .; clone_size: .; j_call: TRBJ1-4; cdr3_aa: CASSVWVRSNEKLFF; cdr3_nt: TGTGCCAGCAGCGTGTGGGTGCGGTCTAATGAAAAACTGTTTTTT
v_call: TRBV12-2; d_call: .; clone_size: .; j_call: TRBJ2-4; cdr3_aa: CASRLPGVAAVVAKNIQYF; cdr3_nt: TGTGCAAGTCGCTTACCTGGGGTAGCGGCGGTCGTAGCCAAAAACATTCAGTACTTC
v_call: TRBV28; d_call: .; clone_size: .; j_call: TRBJ1-2; cdr3_aa: CASSLVAGLHYGYTF; cdr3_nt: TGTGCCAGCAGTTTAGTCGCAGGCTTACATTATGGCTACACCTTC
v_call: TRBV6-2/TRBV6-3; d_call: TRBD1; clone_size: once; j_call: TRBJ1-6; cdr3_aa: CASNPDRHSPLHF; cdr3_nt: TGTGCCAGCAACCCGGACAGGCATTCACCCCTCCACTTT
v_call: TRBV5-1; d_call: .; clone_size: .; j_call: TRBJ1-6; cdr3_aa: CASSPQGGEDSPLHF; cdr3_nt: TGCGCCAGCAGCCCTCAGGGAGGGGAGGATTCACCCCTCCACTTT
v_call: TRBV12-3/TRBV12-4; d_call: .; clone_size: .; j_call: TRBJ1-2; cdr3_aa: CASSSRDNYGYTF; cdr3_nt: TGTGCCAGCAGTTCCAGGGATAACTATGGCTACACCTTC
v_call: TRBV7-9; d_call: TRBD2; clone_size: .; j_call: TRBJ2-3; cdr3_aa: CASTPRPAGGPGTDTQYF; cdr3_nt: TGTGCCAGCACCCCCCGCCCAGCGGGAGGGCCTGGGACAGATACGCAGTATTTT
v_call: TRBV2; d_call: .; clone_size: .; j_call: TRBJ2-3; cdr3_aa: CASSRQDTQYF; cdr3_nt: TGTGCCAGCAGTCGACAGGATACGCAGTATTTT
v_call: TRBV4-2; d_call: .; clone_size: .; j_call: TRBJ1-1; cdr3_aa: CASSQEVTNTEAFF; cdr3_nt: TGTGCCAGCAGCCAAGAGGTCACAAACACTGAAGCTTTCTTT
v_call: TRBV5-1; d_call: TRBD1; clone_size: .; j_call: TRBJ2-3; cdr3_aa: CASSWDRGADTQYF; cdr3_nt: TGCGCCAGCAGCTGGGACAGGGGTGCAGATACGCAGTATTTT
v_call: TRBV15; d_call: TRBD2; clone_size: once; j_call: TRBJ2-1; cdr3_aa: CATSRASGEQFF; cdr3_nt: TGTGCCACCAGCAGGGCTAGCGGGGAGCAGTTCTTC
v_call: TRBV7-3; d_call: .; clone_size: .; j_call: TRBJ2-1; cdr3_aa: CASSLTAGMGGNEQFF; cdr3_nt: TGTGCCAGCAGCTTAACTGCGGGCATGGGGGGTAATGAGCAGTTCTTC
v_call: TRBV11-2; d_call: .; clone_size: .; j_call: TRBJ1-5; cdr3_aa: CASSLDLTVLEFSNQPQHF; cdr3_nt: TGTGCCAGCAGCTTAGATTTGACAGTCCTTGAATTTAGCAATCAGCCCCAGCATTTT
v_call: TRBV5-5; d_call: TRBD1; clone_size: few; j_call: TRBJ2-1; cdr3_aa: CASSWGQGGRSEQFF; cdr3_nt: TGTGCCAGCAGCTGGGGACAGGGAGGAAGGAGTGAGCAGTTCTTC
v_call: TRBV6-4; d_call: TRBD1; clone_size: .; j_call: TRBJ1-1; cdr3_aa: CASSDQEGQGAQGSSAFF; cdr3_nt: TGTGCCAGCAGTGACCAAGAAGGACAGGGGGCGCAGGGCTCAAGCGCTTTCTTT
v_call: TRBV12-3/TRBV12-4; d_call: .; clone_size: few; j_call: TRBJ2-1; cdr3_aa: CASSLGWPGEQFF; cdr3_nt: TGTGCCAGCAGTTTAGGATGGCCGGGTGAGCAGTTCTTC
v_call: TRBV7-2; d_call: .; clone_size: .; j_call: TRBJ1-4; cdr3_aa: CASSSWGGEKLFF; cdr3_nt: TGTGCCAGCAGCTCATGGGGGGGCGAAAAACTGTTTTTT
v_call: TRBV10-3; d_call: TRBD2; clone_size: .; j_call: TRBJ2-7; cdr3_aa: CAIKRGLAGGSYEQYF; cdr3_nt: TGTGCCATCAAAAGGGGACTAGCGGGCGGCTCCTACGAGCAGTACTTC
v_call: TRBV15; d_call: TRBD2; clone_size: .; j_call: TRBJ2-7; cdr3_aa: CATSRTSGMSYEQYF; cdr3_nt: TGTGCCACCAGCAGAACTAGCGGGATGTCCTACGAGCAGTACTTC
v_call: TRBV5-1; d_call: TRBD1; clone_size: .; j_call: TRBJ1-6; cdr3_aa: CASSSSGTVYNSPLHF; cdr3_nt: TGCGCCAGCAGCTCCTCCGGGACAGTTTATAATTCACCCCTCCACTTT
v_call: TRBV11-3; d_call: .; clone_size: .; j_call: TRBJ1-2; cdr3_aa: CASSFGGSNYGYTF; cdr3_nt: TGTGCCAGCAGCTTCGGGGGATCTAACTATGGCTACACCTTC
v_call: TRBV9; d_call: TRBD2; clone_size: .; j_call: TRBJ2-1; cdr3_aa: CASSVGHRGVNEQFF; cdr3_nt: TGTGCCAGCAGCGTCGGTCATCGGGGGGTCAATGAGCAGTTCTTC
v_call: TRBV11-2; d_call: TRBD2; clone_size: few; j_call: TRBJ2-2; cdr3_aa: CASSSPLAGANTGELFF; cdr3_nt: TGTGCCAGCAGCTCACCCCTAGCGGGGGCGAACACCGGGGAGCTGTTTTTT
v_call: TRBV27; d_call: .; clone_size: .; j_call: TRBJ1-1; cdr3_aa: CATPTDDTEAFF; cdr3_nt: TGTGCCACCCCGACAGACGACACTGAAGCTTTCTTT
v_call: TRBV6-5; d_call: TRBD2; clone_size: .; j_call: TRBJ2-1; cdr3_aa: CASSRLAGTINEQFF; cdr3_nt: TGTGCCAGCAGTAGACTAGCGGGTACCATCAATGAGCAGTTCTTC
v_call: TRBV28; d_call: TRBD1; clone_size: few; j_call: TRBJ2-7; cdr3_aa: CASNPQGQVHPEQYF; cdr3_nt: TGTGCCAGCAACCCCCAGGGACAGGTCCACCCAGAGCAGTACTTC
v_call: TRBV6-1; d_call: .; clone_size: .; j_call: TRBJ1-2; cdr3_aa: CASSEAGGDYGYTF; cdr3_nt: TGTGCCAGCAGTGAAGCTGGGGGCGACTATGGCTACACCTTC
v_call: TRBV7-3; d_call: .; clone_size: .; j_call: TRBJ1-2; cdr3_aa: CASSLISGQPNYGYTF; cdr3_nt: TGTGCCAGCAGCTTAATTTCTGGGCAGCCTAACTATGGCTACACCTTC
v_call: TRBV4-1; d_call: .; clone_size: few; j_call: TRBJ2-1; cdr3_aa: CASSQVDLLSYNEQFF; cdr3_nt: TGCGCCAGCAGCCAAGTTGACTTGCTTTCCTACAATGAGCAGTTCTTC
v_call: TRBV28; d_call: .; clone_size: once; j_call: TRBJ2-7; cdr3_aa: CASSPPDSSYEQYF; cdr3_nt: TGTGCCAGCAGCCCTCCCGACAGCTCCTACGAGCAGTACTTC
v_call: TRBV19; d_call: .; clone_size: .; j_call: TRBJ1-2; cdr3_aa: CASTTQVTNYGYTF; cdr3_nt: TGTGCCAGTACCACACAGGTTACAAACTATGGCTACACCTTC
v_call: TRBV12-3/TRBV12-4; d_call: .; clone_size: .; j_call: TRBJ2-1; cdr3_aa: CASSLSGNEQFF; cdr3_nt: TGTGCCAGCAGTCTCTCCGGGAATGAGCAGTTCTTC
v_call: TRBV7-3; d_call: TRBD2; clone_size: once; j_call: TRBJ2-1; cdr3_aa: CASSVLAGEYNEQFF; cdr3_nt: TGTGCCAGCAGTGTACTAGCGGGGGAATACAATGAGCAGTTCTTC
v_call: TRBV6-1; d_call: .; clone_size: .; j_call: TRBJ1-3; cdr3_aa: CASSEQGANTIYF; cdr3_nt: TGTGCCAGCAGTGAACAAGGGGCGAACACCATATATTTT
v_call: TRBV7-6; d_call: TRBD1; clone_size: .; j_call: TRBJ2-1; cdr3_aa: CASTSGQAFSYNEQFF; cdr3_nt: TGTGCCAGCACCTCGGGACAGGCCTTCTCCTACAATGAGCAGTTCTTC
v_call: TRBV19; d_call: .; clone_size: once; j_call: TRBJ2-7; cdr3_aa: CASSVLPGQGSYEQYF; cdr3_nt: TGTGCCAGTAGTGTTCTTCCGGGACAAGGAAGCTACGAGCAGTACTTC